This T cell receptor (beta chain) was sequenced for a study of T-cell memory formation after mild COVID-19. Whole-study findings and limits: For second-wave clones that peaked at day 37, SARS-CoV-2 specificity went unverified. Most CD4+ clones that shrank were in CM and EM, while CD8+ ones turned up in EMRA. The finding that pre-infection memory included some responding clones suggested that cross-reactive memory joined. Later expanders leaned CD4+, whereas day 15 to 85 contracting clones were balanced CD4/CD8.

The CDR3 spans 15 residues. Germline V gives CDR1 LNHDA, CDR2 SQIVND (reference sequence). V lost 3 bases to trimming and J lost 3 bases, with 12 bases between them. TCRdb passed the 5' RACE reads through MiXCR, listing each CDR3 protein once. The table records 300,000 to 350,000 distinct CDR3 sequences, about 13% of them present only once. Of note for this clonotype: Its cognate antigen is unknown.

The gene calls are TRBV19 and TRBJ1-5; D may be TRBD1 (6 bases). Sequenced material: PBMCs or a T cell subset sorted from them (not recorded which). The source is a man between 18 and 35 years old who had mild COVID-19 (a few samples of this study predate the infection). Cell type and time point are not known. The CDR3 protein is CASSIGGGHNQPQHF. The CDR3, as DNA: TGTGCCAGTAGTATCGGGGGGGGCCACAATCAGCCCCAGCATTTT.